Below are 5 T cell receptor beta chains sequenced from a single sample in a study of CD8+ T cells in alopecia areata. Following extraction, RNA underwent reverse transcription to cDNA, which served as the sequencing template. Using immunoSEQ multiplex PCR, the repertoire was profiled, and TCRdb retains in-frame clones only, with some absent. This sample has about 140,000 clones, with about four fifths found just once. The treatment was: oral pan-JAK inhibitor, 5-10 mg twice daily. The sample in question was CD8+ T cells sorted from blood, obtained at week 4, from a patient treated with tofacitinib. These receptors were obtained from a human donor with alopecia areata.

This chain joins TRBV5-6 and TRBJ2-5, with a possible D match to TRBD2 (5 bases). V shed 0 bases and J shed 0 bases, with 9 bases lying between them. Germline-derived CDR1 and CDR2 are SGHDT and YYEEEE. The CDR3 is 15 residues long. The DNA of the CDR3 is TGTGCCAGCAGCTTGGACCCAGCGGACCAAGAGACCCAGTACTTC. Translation gives CASSLDPADQETQYF. The full variable domain, in which reference TRBV5-6 and TRBJ2-5 provide the parts outside the CDR3, is DAGVTQSPTHLIKTRGQQVTLRCSPKSGHDTVSWYQQALGQGPQFIFQYYEEEERQRGNFPDRFSGHQFPNYSSELNVNALLLGDSALYLCASSLDPADQETQYFGPGTRLLVL.

This clone has only a few counts. The chain couples TRBV4-1 to TRBJ2-1; D remains unclear. Germline CDR1 MGHRA, CDR2 YSYEKL. This CDR3 spans 16 amino acids. V was pared by 6 bases and J by 0 bases, with 15 bases between. For the CDR3, the DNA is TGCGCCAGCAGGGTGGGTGCACGGAGCTCCTACAATGAGCAGTTCTTC. This translates into CASRVGARSSYNEQFF.

V usage is TRBV7-9 and J usage is TRBJ1-5, with a weak D call TRBD1 (5 bases). The V end was cut by 4 bases, the J end by 5 bases, with 15 bases between. Germline V CDR1 and CDR2: SEHNR, FQNEAQ (reference sequence). The CDR3 runs to 15 residues. CDR3 sequence: CASSSTVRVDQPQHF. In DNA form, the CDR3 reads TGTGCCAGCAGCTCGACAGTGAGGGTGGATCAGCCCCAGCATTTT.

The chain links TRBV4-1 to TRBJ2-5; D possibly uses TRBD1 or TRBD2 (6 bases each). Germline loops: CDR1 MGHRA, CDR2 YSYEKL. The CDR3 loop spans 15 amino acids. Trimming shortened V by 5 bases and J by 5 bases, and 18 bases separated the two germline ends. The CDR3 DNA reads TGCGCCAGCAGCAAGGACCCGGGGGCGCAGGAGACCCAGTACTTC. Translation gives CASSKDPGAQETQYF.

This clone appeared a few times. V and J are TRBV27 and TRBJ2-7; D is tentatively TRBD1 or TRBD2 (5 bases each). The CDR3 extends over 14 amino acids. The V gene's germline CDR1 is MNHEY and CDR2 SMNVEV (reference sequence). V was cut by 7 bases and J by 3 bases, with 16 bases left in between. The CDR3 DNA reads as TGTGCCAGCACCCCGCAGGGAAGCGGCTACGAGCAGTACTTC. Protein sequence: CASTPQGSGYEQYF.